This TCR beta chain was obtained from a study of vaccination effects on CD4 cells after COVID-19. Study-level information: A couple of convalescent pre-vaccine samples were taken 142 and 148 days post-diagnosis. Cultivation was performed at 1.5 million to 2.5 million PBMC per well with around 9.3 IU/ml IL-2 and 7.5 to 10 ug/ml peptides added.

Worth noting for this clone: Its target is unknown.

When around ten days of culture had elapsed, CD4+ T cells were isolated. Infection with SARS-CoV-2 occurred in the person between March and December 2020, and PCR confirmed it. Using immunoSEQ multiplex PCR, the repertoire was profiled, and TCRdb retains in-frame clones only, with some absent. Seen here are approximately 50,000 clones, about 70% observed once, and the top ten hold approximately 12%. The V end lost 1 base, the J end lost 12 bases, and 13 bases lay between the germline ends. The CDR3 is made up of 13 amino acids. CDR1 and CDR2 from the germline V gene are SNHLY and FYNNEI. This sequence originates from a human donor who had a prior SARS-CoV-2 infection. The rearrangement joins TRBV2 to TRBJ2-4; D gene unclear. Material: CD4+ T cells from PBMCs cultured without peptide, obtained before COVID-19 vaccination. The CDR3 here is CASSEDGVFPQYF. The CDR3 DNA sequence: TGTGCCAGCAGTGAAGATGGAGTTTTCCCTCAGTACTTC.